This TCR beta chain appears in the sequencing data of a study of post-analysis software for immune sequencing data. Study information: The patients showed relapsing-remitting, secondary progressive and progressive-relapsing multiple sclerosis courses. Broader study findings: F measure clustering grouped samples strongly by preparation batch. Multiple sclerosis patients showed significantly lower normalized Chao1 diversity than controls did. In patients, TRBV5-6, TRBV5-1 and TRBV20-1 belonged to five TRBV segments found more frequently than in controls.

Unique molecular identifiers featured in each of the TCR beta cDNA libraries. Starting from approximately 1 to 10 million T cells, the study yielded roughly 0.5 million cDNA molecules. TCRdb re-analysed the PCR reads in MiXCR, keeping a single row per CDR3 protein. The sample contains roughly 870,000 distinct CDR3 sequences, around 53% of which appear only once. On this clonotype: Its cognate antigen is unknown.

V lost 6 bases and J 4 bases, leaving 8 bases between the germline ends. The CDR3 has 12 residues. The chain combines TRBV12-3 or TRBV12-4 with TRBJ2-3; D unclear. This sequence was found in a girl aged 5-17 years with multiple sclerosis. Input material: blood. This CDR3 reads CASRRAADTQYF. The CDR3 DNA sequence: TGTGCCAGCAGAAGGGCCGCAGATACGCAGTATTTT.